The 26 T cell receptor beta chains listed next were all sequenced from one sample in a study of human T cells and chemical hapten exposure. Time point here: patch test 1, 2 weeks after DPC sensitization. Treatment denoted: therapeutic diphenylcyclopropenone sensitization with weekly scalp DPC. TCRdb reprocessed the RACE reads via MiXCR and lists one record per CDR3 protein. The sample has about 120,000 distinct CDR3 sequences, around 15% seen once. Sequencing was performed on whole blood, taken in connection with sensitization to the hapten diphenylcyclopropenone (DPC). These receptors originate from a man aged 18 to 30 with alopecia areata. Some clones in this sample may be carry-over from other donors' samples.

This clonotype was detected a few times. V is TRBV9 and J is TRBJ1-1; D might be TRBD1 (5 bases). Trimming pared 3 bases from V and 1 base from J, leaving 13 bases between. In germline, CDR1 is SGDLS, CDR2 YYNGEE. This CDR3 is built from 15 residues. In DNA, the CDR3 is TGTGCCAGCAGCGCTCAGACAGCGCCGAACACTGAAGCTTTCTTT. This encodes CASSAQTAPNTEAFF.

This sequence joins TRBV12-3 or TRBV12-4 and TRBJ1-1, with TRBD1 as a possible D gene (6 bases). The V gene lost 6 bases and the J gene lost 4 bases, with 9 bases spanning the gap. This CDR3 has 12 residues. The CDR3 protein is CASRRGATEAFF. As DNA, the CDR3 is TGTGCCAGCAGAAGGGGGGCCACTGAAGCTTTCTTT.

The chain employs TRBV12-3 or TRBV12-4 and TRBJ1-2; tentatively, D is TRBD1 (6 bases). With 6 bases removed from V and 8 bases from J, the gap between germline ends came to 13 bases. The CDR3 contains 12 residues. Here the CDR3 reads CASSPGDLGYTF. CDR3 sequence (DNA): TGTGCCAGCAGCCCAGGGGACCTAGGCTACACCTTC.

J is TRBJ1-2 and V is TRBV6-5; D is uncertain. Germline V lookup: CDR1 MNHEY, CDR2 SVGAGI. The CDR3 is 13 residues long. Trimming took 8 bases from V and 3 from J, leaving 13 bases between them. The CDR3 spells CASSQIRDYGYTF. The CDR3 bases are TGTGCCAGCTCGCAAATTCGGGACTATGGCTACACCTTC.

The V and J genes are TRBV3-1 and TRBJ2-7; D not certain. The CDR3 length is 13 residues. Between the trimmed V and J ends, which lost 0 bases and 9 bases, there was a span of 12 bases. CDR1 is LGHDT, CDR2 YNNKEL, per germline (reference sequence). For the CDR3, the DNA is TGTGCCAGCAGCCAAGAGCCTTTGGCGGTGCAGTACGTC. Its translation: CASSQEPLAVQYV.

The V and J genes are TRBV18 and TRBJ2-2; 10 bases match TRBD1. There are 16 residues in the CDR3. J lost 2 bases, V lost 6 bases, and 6 bases had no gene match. Germline loops: CDR1 KGHSH, CDR2 LQKENI. The CDR3 sequence is CASSPDRGRNTGELFF. The CDR3 DNA is TGTGCCAGCTCTCCTGACAGGGGGCGAAACACCGGGGAGCTGTTTTTT.

This clonotype occurred a few times. This chain uses TRBV20-1 with TRBJ1-2; D is perhaps TRBD1 (6 bases). V was cut by 2 bases and J by 5 bases, with 12 bases left in between. The CDR3 has 13 amino acids. Germline V CDR1 and CDR2: DFQATT, SNEGSKA (reference sequence). The CDR3 sequence is CSARPRDKYGYTF. CDR3 DNA sequence: TGCAGTGCTAGACCCCGGGACAAATATGGCTACACCTTC.

This clonotype was seen more than once but under ten times. CDR3 sequence: CATSREGRSNYGYTF. Written as DNA, the CDR3 is TGTGCCACCAGCAGAGAAGGCAGGAGTAACTATGGCTACACCTTC. This chain links TRBV15 with TRBJ1-2; D remains ambiguous. Germline V gene sequence: CDR1 LNHNV, CDR2 YYDKDF (reference sequence). CDR3 length: 15 amino acids. Between the trimmed V and J ends, which lost 0 bases and 1 base, there was a span of 9 bases. The variable domain in full, with the rest retrieved from reference TRBV15 and TRBJ1-2, is DAMVIQNPRYQVTQFGKPVTLSCSQTLNHNVMYWYQQKSSQAPKLLFHYYDKDFNNEADTPDNFQSRRPNTSFCFLDIRSPGLGDTAMYLCATSREGRSNYGYTFGSGTRLTVV.

This chain links TRBV4-1 with TRBJ1-5; D gene unclear. The CDR3 has 13 amino acids. CDR1 and CDR2 from the germline V gene are MGHRA and YSYEKL. The V and J ends lost 1 base and 9 bases respectively, with 10 bases between them. In DNA, the CDR3 is TGCGCCAGCAGCCAAGGGATTTTGGGGCCCCAGCATTTT. This encodes CASSQGILGPQHF.

This clonotype was seen a handful of times. This sequence joins TRBV28 and TRBJ2-1; no definite D call. The CDR3 length is 14 residues. Germline CDR1 MDHEN, CDR2 SYDVKM. Trimming cost V 3 bases and J 4 bases, with 10 bases left between them. Here the CDR3 reads CASSLAREYNEQFF. Here the CDR3 DNA reads TGTGCCAGCAGTTTGGCCCGTGAGTACAATGAGCAGTTCTTC.

V and J are TRBV18 and TRBJ2-1, with 7 bases fitting TRBD2. The CDR3 totals 16 residues. Looked up from germline, CDR1 is KGHSH and CDR2 is LQKENI. The trim removed 3 bases at V and 5 bases at J, leaving 10 bases unmatched. The CDR3, as DNA: TGTGCCAGCTCACCTCCCGGCGGGGGAGTTGACAATGAGCAGTTCTTC. Translated, it gives CASSPPGGGVDNEQFF.

This clonotype was seen repeatedly, ten times or more. The CDR3 is CASRDTGIRTEAFF. In nucleotides, the CDR3 is TGTGCCAGCAGGGATACGGGTATCCGAACTGAAGCTTTCTTT. The chain employs TRBV6-5 and TRBJ1-1; unclear D gene. This CDR3 has 14 amino acids. V gave up 6 bases and J gave up 5 bases, with 16 bases separating them. Germline V gene sequence: CDR1 MNHEY, CDR2 SVGAGI.

This clonotype was picked up a small number of times. J is TRBJ2-5 and V is TRBV7-9, with D hard to call. The CDR3 is 15 residues long. The germline CDR1 and CDR2 sequences are SEHNR and FQNEAQ (reference sequence). V was clipped by 8 bases and J by 4 bases, with 20 bases between them. The CDR3, as DNA: TGTGCCAGCTTCCCCCTTTTGTTTAGTCGAGAGACCCAGTACTTC. Amino acids: CASFPLLFSRETQYF.

This rearrangement joins TRBV5-6 to TRBJ2-2; D ambiguous. The CDR3 has 14 amino acids. Trimming cost V 1 base and J 3 bases, with 7 bases left between them. Looked up from germline, CDR1 is SGHDT and CDR2 is YYEEEE. CDR3 nucleotide sequence: TGTGCCAGCAGCTTGTTACAGTACACCGGGGAGCTGTTTTTT. This encodes CASSLLQYTGELFF.

This clonotype was seen many times. V usage is TRBV24-1 and J usage is TRBJ2-5; a weak D match, TRBD1 (5 bases). CDR3 size: 17 residues. V lost 2 bases and J lost 5, with 20 bases in between. Per germline, CDR1 KGHDR and CDR2 SFDVKD. CDR3 sequence: CATSDSKVQGVWETQYF. The CDR3 region has the DNA TGTGCCACCAGTGATTCTAAGGTCCAAGGGGTTTGGGAGACCCAGTACTTC.

The rearrangement links TRBV5-5 to TRBJ2-5, with D possibly matching TRBD1 (6 bases). The V end lost 4 bases, the J end lost 2 bases, and 12 bases lay between the germline ends. The CDR3 covers 14 residues. Germline assignment: CDR1 SGHKS and CDR2 YYEKEE (reference sequence). The CDR3 loop is CASSATGSQETQYF. As DNA, the CDR3 is TGTGCCAGCAGCGCCACAGGGTCTCAAGAGACCCAGTACTTC. The full variable domain, with the rest looked up from reference TRBV5-5 and TRBJ2-5, is DAGVTQSPTHLIKTRGQQVTLRCSPISGHKSVSWYQQVLGQGPQFIFQYYEKEERGRGNFPDRFSARQFPNYSSELNVNALLLGDSALYLCASSATGSQETQYFGPGTRLLVL.

This clonotype has only a few counts. J is TRBJ2-7 and V is TRBV9; 7 bases map to TRBD1. Unmatched junction bases numbered 9, after V lost 4 bases and J lost 5 bases. Germline-derived CDR1 and CDR2 are SGDLS and YYNGEE. CDR3 length: 14 residues. The CDR3 DNA reads as TGTGCCAGCAGCCCCACAGGACAGGCCCACGAGCAGTACTTC. Protein: CASSPTGQAHEQYF.

The chain uses TRBV5-1 and TRBJ2-2, with D possibly being TRBD1 (5 bases). V was pared by 2 bases and J by 6 bases, with 8 bases between. Germline loops: CDR1 SGHRS, CDR2 YFSETQ. The CDR3 totals 13 residues. The CDR3 reads CASSFTTAGELFF. CDR3 nucleotides: TGCGCCAGCAGCTTTACGACAGCCGGGGAGCTGTTTTTT.

A few counts support this clonotype. V gene TRBV4-3 combines with J gene TRBJ2-1; possibly TRBD2 for D (6 bases). CDR3 length: 16 amino acids. Germline values: CDR1 LGHNA, CDR2 YSLEER. Trimming left V 0 bases short and J 1 base short, with 10 bases between. The CDR3, as DNA: TGCGCCAGCAGCCAAGATAGGGGACTTTCCTACAATGAGCAGTTCTTC. It codes for CASSQDRGLSYNEQFF.

In DNA form, the CDR3 reads TGTGCCAGCAGACGGGGTATCTACAATGAGCAGTTCTTC. Translating it yields CASRRGIYNEQFF. The chain has TRBV6-5 and TRBJ2-1; D possibly corresponds to TRBD2 (5 bases). Germline assignment: CDR1 MNHEY and CDR2 SVGAGI. The germline V and J ends were trimmed by 6 bases and 3 bases, with 9 bases remaining between them. The CDR3 contains 13 residues.

This chain joins TRBV28 and TRBJ1-5; D is undetermined. Germline CDR1 and CDR2: MDHEN and SYDVKM. CDR3 length: 14 amino acids. Between the trimmed V and J ends, which lost 7 bases and 4 bases, there was a span of 14 bases. The DNA of the CDR3 is TGTGCCAGCATCGGAGGACGGGTTAATCAGCCCCAGCATTTT. Protein: CASIGGRVNQPQHF.

V usage is TRBV6-2 or TRBV6-3 and J usage is TRBJ2-7, with D maybe TRBD1 (6 bases). V was shortened by 6 bases and J by 0 bases, with 9 bases between the two germline ends. The CDR3 sequence is 13 residues long. Per germline, CDR1 MNHEY and CDR2 SVGEGT. CDR3 sequence (DNA): TGTGCCAGCAGAGACAGGAGCTCCTACGAGCAGTACGTC. It encodes CASRDRSSYEQYV.

This clonotype was observed a handful of times. J is TRBJ2-2 and V is TRBV20-1; 10 bases are a match to TRBD1. From germline, CDR1 is DFQATT and CDR2 SNEGSKA (reference sequence). With 5 bases clipped from V and 1 base from J, the junction kept 4 bases outside the gene matches. The CDR3 totals 15 residues. CDR3 coding DNA: TGCAGTGCTCCCGACAGGGGGCTGAACACCGGGGAGCTGTTTTTT. Protein: CSAPDRGLNTGELFF.

The table lists this clonotype with many counts. The chain links TRBV4-1 to TRBJ1-6; no definite D call. CDR3 length: 15 amino acids. V dropped 4 bases and J dropped 7 bases, with 14 bases sitting between them. The germline V gene has CDR1 MGHRA and CDR2 YSYEKL. CDR3: CASSPSPGLNSPLHF. The DNA of the CDR3 is TGCGCCAGCAGCCCATCACCGGGTTTGAATTCACCCCTCCACTTT.

The chain couples TRBV6-2 or TRBV6-3 to TRBJ2-6; D call uncertain. CDR3 length: 14 amino acids. Germline CDR1 and CDR2: MNHEY and SVGEGT. Trimming took 2 bases from V and 0 from J, leaving 2 bases between them. The CDR3, as DNA: TGTGCCAGCAGTTACCTCTCTGGGGCCAACGTCCTGACTTTC. This translates into CASSYLSGANVLTF.

This rearrangement joins TRBV20-1 to TRBJ2-7; D may match TRBD1 or TRBD2 (8 bases each). The CDR3 runs 17 residues. Germline V lookup: CDR1 DFQATT, CDR2 SNEGSKA (reference sequence). V gave up 7 bases and J gave up 0 bases, with 25 bases separating them. CDR3 DNA sequence: TGCAGTGTCATGGGGCAGGGGGCAGGGACTAGCTCCTACGAGCAGTACGTC. It codes for CSVMGQGAGTSSYEQYV.